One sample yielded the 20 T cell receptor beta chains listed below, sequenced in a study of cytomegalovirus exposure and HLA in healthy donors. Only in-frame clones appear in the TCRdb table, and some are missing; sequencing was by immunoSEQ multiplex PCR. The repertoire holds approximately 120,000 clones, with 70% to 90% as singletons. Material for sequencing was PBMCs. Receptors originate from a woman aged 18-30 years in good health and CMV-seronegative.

The CDR3 region has the DNA TGTGCCACTGGCGGGGGCAACAATCAGCCCCAGCATTTT. As protein: CATGGGNNQPQHF. V gene TRBV28 combines with J gene TRBJ1-5; D may be TRBD1 (6 bases). This CDR3 region has 13 residues. V was trimmed by 10 bases and J by 3 bases, leaving 13 bases between them. Germline V gives CDR1 MDHEN, CDR2 SYDVKM.

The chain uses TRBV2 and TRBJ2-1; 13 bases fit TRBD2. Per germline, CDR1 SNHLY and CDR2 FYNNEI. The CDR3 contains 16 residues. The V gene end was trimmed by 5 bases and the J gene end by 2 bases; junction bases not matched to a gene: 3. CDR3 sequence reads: CASSPTSGRAYNEQFF. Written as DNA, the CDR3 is TGTGCCAGCAGTCCTACTAGCGGGAGGGCCTACAATGAGCAGTTCTTC.

CDR3 DNA: TGTGCCAGCAGCGTAAGCCCTAGCGGGAGGGCCAGCTCCTACAATGAGCAGTTCTTC. Encoded protein: CASSVSPSGRASSYNEQFF. The rearrangement uses TRBV9 and TRBJ2-1; 12 bases line up with TRBD2. V was pared by 1 base and J by 0 bases, with 8 bases of the junction left unmatched. Germline CDR1 is SGDLS and CDR2 is YYNGEE. CDR3 length: 19 amino acids.

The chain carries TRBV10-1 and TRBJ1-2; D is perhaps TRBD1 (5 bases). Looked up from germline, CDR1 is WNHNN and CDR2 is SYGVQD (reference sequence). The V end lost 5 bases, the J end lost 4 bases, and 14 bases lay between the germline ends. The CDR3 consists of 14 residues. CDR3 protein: CASSPSGMGYGYTF. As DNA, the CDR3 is TGCGCCAGCAGTCCGTCAGGGATGGGCTATGGCTACACCTTC.

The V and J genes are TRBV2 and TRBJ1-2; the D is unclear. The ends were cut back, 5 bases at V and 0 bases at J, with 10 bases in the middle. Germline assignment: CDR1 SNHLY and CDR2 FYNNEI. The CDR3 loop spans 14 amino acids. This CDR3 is CASSLDNANYGYTF. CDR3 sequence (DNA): TGTGCCAGCAGTTTAGATAACGCTAACTATGGCTACACCTTC.

The CDR3 is CASSLRGADEKLFF. The CDR3 nucleotides read TGTGCCAGCAGCTTGCGGGGGGCGGATGAAAAACTGTTTTTT. The chain carries TRBV5-4 and TRBJ1-4; a weak D match, TRBD1 (6 bases). V lost 1 base and J 6 bases, leaving 10 bases between the germline ends. The CDR3 runs to 14 residues. Germline V gene data show CDR1 as SGHNT and CDR2 as YYREEE (reference sequence).

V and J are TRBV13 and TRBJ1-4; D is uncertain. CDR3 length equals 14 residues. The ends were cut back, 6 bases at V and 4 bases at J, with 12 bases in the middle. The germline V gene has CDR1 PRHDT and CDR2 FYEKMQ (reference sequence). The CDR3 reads CASSLTAGNEKLFF. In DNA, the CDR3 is TGTGCCAGCAGTCTTACAGCGGGTAATGAAAAACTGTTTTTT.

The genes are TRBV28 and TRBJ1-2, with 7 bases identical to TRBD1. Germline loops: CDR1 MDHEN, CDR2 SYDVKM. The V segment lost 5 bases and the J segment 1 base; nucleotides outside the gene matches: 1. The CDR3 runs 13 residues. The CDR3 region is CASSRDSNYGYTF. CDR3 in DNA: TGTGCCAGCAGTCGGGACAGTAACTATGGCTACACCTTC.

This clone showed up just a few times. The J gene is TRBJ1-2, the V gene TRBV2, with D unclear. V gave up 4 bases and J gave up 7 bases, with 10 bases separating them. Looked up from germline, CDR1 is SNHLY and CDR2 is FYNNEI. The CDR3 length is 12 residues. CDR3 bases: TGTGCCAGCAGTGGATCCTATGGTGGCTACACCTTC. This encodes CASSGSYGGYTF.

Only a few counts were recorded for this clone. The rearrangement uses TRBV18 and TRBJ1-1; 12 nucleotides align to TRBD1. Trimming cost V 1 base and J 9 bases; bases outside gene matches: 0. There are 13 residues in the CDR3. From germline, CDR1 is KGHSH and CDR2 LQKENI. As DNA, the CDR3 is TGTGCCAGCTCACCACGGGACAGGGGGCAAGCTTTCTTT. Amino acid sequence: CASSPRDRGQAFF.

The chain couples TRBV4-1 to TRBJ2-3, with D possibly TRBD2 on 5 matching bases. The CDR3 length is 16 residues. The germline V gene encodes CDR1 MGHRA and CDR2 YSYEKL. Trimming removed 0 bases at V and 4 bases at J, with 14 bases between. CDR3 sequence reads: CASSQERAGGPDTQYF. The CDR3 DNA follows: TGCGCCAGCAGCCAAGAGCGGGCAGGTGGGCCAGATACGCAGTATTTT.

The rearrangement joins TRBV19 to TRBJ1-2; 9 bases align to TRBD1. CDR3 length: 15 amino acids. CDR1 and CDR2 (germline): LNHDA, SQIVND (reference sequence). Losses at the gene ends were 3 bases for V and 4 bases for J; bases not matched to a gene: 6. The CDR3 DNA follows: TGTGCCAGTAGTATTTCTGGACAGGGGTTCTATGGCTACACCTTC. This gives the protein CASSISGQGFYGYTF.

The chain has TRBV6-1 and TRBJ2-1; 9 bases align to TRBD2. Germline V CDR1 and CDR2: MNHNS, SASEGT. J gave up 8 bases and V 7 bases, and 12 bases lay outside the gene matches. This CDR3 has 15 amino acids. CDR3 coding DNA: TGTGCCAGCACCCGGCGGGGGGGTCGGTCGGATGAGCAGTTCTTC. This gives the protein CASTRRGGRSDEQFF.

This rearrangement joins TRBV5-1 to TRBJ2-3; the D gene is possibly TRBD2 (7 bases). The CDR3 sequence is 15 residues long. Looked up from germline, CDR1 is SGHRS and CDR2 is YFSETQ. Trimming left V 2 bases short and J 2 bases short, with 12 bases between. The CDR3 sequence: CASSFAGADTDTQYF. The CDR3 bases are TGCGCCAGCAGCTTCGCGGGGGCTGACACAGATACGCAGTATTTT.

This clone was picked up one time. Here the CDR3 DNA reads TGTGCCAGCAGCTTAGGGGCTCCGGGGGACAGGGGTCACCAAGAGACCCAGTACTTC. This gives the protein CASSLGAPGDRGHQETQYF. The chain joins TRBV7-9 to TRBJ2-5; 10 bases align to TRBD1. The ends lost 1 base at V and 0 bases at J; junction bases unmatched: 11. This CDR3 is 19 amino acids long. The germline gives CDR1 SEHNR, CDR2 FQNEAQ (reference sequence).

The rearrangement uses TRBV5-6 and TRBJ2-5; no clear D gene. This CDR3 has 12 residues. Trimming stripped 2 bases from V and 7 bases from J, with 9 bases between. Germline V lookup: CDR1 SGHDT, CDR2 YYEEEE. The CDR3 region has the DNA TGTGCCAGCAGCTTACGGTCGCGGACCCAGTACTTC. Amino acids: CASSLRSRTQYF.

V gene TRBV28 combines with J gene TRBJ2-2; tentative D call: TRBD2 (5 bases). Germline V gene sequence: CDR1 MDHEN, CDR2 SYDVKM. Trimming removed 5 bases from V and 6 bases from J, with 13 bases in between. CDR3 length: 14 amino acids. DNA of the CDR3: TGTGCCAGCAGTCTACGACTACTCCCCGGGGAGCTGTTTTTT. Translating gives CASSLRLLPGELFF.

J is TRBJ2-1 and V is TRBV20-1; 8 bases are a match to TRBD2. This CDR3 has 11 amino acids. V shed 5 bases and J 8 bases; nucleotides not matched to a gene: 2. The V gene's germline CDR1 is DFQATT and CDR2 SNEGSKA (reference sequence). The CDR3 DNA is TGCAGTGCTCGGGGGGGGGATGAGCAGTTCTTC. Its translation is CSARGGDEQFF.

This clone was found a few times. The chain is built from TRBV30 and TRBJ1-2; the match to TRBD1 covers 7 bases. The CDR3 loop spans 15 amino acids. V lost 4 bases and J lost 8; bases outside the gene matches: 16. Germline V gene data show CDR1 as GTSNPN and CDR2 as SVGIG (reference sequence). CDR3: CAWTLGYRGVGGYTF. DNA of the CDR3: TGTGCCTGGACCTTAGGGTACAGGGGAGTGGGGGGCTACACCTTC.

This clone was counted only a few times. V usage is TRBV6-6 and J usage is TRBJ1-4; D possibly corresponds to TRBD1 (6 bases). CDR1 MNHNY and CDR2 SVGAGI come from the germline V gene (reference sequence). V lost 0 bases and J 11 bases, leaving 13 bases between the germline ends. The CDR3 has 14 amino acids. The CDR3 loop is CASSYSDSQGKLFF. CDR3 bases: TGTGCCAGCAGTTACTCGGACAGCCAAGGGAAACTGTTTTTT.